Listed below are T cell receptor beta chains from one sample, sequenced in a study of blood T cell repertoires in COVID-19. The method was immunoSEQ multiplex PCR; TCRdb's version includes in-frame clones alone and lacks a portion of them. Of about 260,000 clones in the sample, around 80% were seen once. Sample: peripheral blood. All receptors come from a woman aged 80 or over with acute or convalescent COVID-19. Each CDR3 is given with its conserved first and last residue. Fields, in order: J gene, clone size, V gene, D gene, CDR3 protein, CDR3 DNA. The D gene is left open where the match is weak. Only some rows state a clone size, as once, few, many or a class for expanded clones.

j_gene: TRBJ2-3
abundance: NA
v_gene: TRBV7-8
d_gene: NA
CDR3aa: CASSLGRDRSTDTQYF
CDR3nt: TGTGCCAGCAGCTTAGGCAGGGATCGGTCCACAGATACGCAGTATTTT

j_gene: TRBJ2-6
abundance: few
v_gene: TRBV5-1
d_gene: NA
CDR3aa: CASSFTGFSGANVLTF
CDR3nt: TGCGCCAGCAGCTTCACAGGGTTCTCTGGGGCCAACGTCCTGACTTTC

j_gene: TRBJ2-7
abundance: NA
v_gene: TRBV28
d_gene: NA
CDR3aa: CASRTLGGQYEQYF
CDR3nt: TGTGCCAGCAGAACATTGGGCGGACAATACGAGCAGTACTTC

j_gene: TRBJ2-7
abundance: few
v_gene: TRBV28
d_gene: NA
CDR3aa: CASSTIARGEQYF
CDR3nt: TGTGCCAGCAGTACCATTGCTCGGGGGGAGCAGTACTTC

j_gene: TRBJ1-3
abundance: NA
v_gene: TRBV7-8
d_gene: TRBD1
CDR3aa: CASSLRGLTGNTIYF
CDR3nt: TGTGCCAGCAGCCTCAGGGGGCTTACTGGAAACACCATATATTTT

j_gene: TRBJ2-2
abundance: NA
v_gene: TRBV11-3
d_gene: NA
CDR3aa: CASSLASGDTGELFF
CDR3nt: TGTGCCAGCAGCTTAGCCTCCGGTGACACCGGGGAGCTGTTTTTT

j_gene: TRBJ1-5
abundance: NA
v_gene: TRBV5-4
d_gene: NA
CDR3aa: CASSKQGPQPQHF
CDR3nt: TGTGCCAGCAGCAAACAGGGCCCTCAGCCCCAGCATTTT

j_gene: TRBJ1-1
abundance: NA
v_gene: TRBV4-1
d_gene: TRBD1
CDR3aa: CASSQGQGGNTEAFF
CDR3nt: TGCGCCAGCAGCCAAGGACAGGGAGGAAACACTGAAGCTTTCTTT

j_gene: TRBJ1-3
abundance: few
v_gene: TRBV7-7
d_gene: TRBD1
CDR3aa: CASSLDRGQGNTIYF
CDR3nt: TGTGCTAGCAGCTTGGACAGGGGGCAAGGAAACACCATATATTTT

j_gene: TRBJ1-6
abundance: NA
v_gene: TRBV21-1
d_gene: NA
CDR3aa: CASRKVGGTGYSPLHF
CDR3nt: TGTGCCAGCAGAAAGGTGGGCGGGACAGGGTATTCACCCCTCCACTTT

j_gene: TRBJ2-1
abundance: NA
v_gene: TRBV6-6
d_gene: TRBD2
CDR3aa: CASSYQQGLGWSEQFF
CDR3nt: TGTGCCAGCAGTTACCAACAGGGACTAGGATGGAGTGAGCAGTTCTTC

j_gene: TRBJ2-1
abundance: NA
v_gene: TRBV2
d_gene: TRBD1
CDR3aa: CASTKGQSSYNEQFF
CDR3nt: TGTGCCAGCACCAAGGGACAGAGCTCCTACAATGAGCAGTTCTTC

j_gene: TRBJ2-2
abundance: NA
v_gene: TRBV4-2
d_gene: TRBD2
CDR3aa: CASSPRSGGAHGELFF
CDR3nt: TGTGCCAGCAGCCCGCGGAGCGGGGGGGCCCACGGGGAGCTGTTTTTT

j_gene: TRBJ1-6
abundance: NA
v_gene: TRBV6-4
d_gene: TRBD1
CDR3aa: CASSAGTGNSPLHF
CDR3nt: TGTGCCAGCAGTGCGGGGACAGGGAATTCACCCCTCCACTTT

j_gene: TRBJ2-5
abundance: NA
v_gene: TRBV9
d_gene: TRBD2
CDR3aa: CASSVLTGGPAETQYF
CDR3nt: TGTGCCAGCAGCGTACTAACGGGAGGGCCCGCAGAGACCCAGTACTTC

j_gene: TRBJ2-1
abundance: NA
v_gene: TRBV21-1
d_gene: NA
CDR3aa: CASSRKRGYLYEQFF
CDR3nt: TGTGCCAGCAGCAGGAAAAGGGGCTATTTGTATGAGCAGTTCTTC

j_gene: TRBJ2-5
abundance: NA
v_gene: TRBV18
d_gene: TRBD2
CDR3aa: CASSPTEVAGGLEYF
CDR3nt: TGTGCCAGCTCACCCACCGAAGTAGCGGGAGGTCTAGAGTACTTC

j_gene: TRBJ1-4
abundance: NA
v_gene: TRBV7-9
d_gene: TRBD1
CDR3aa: CASSSGTADEKLFF
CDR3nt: TGTGCCAGCAGCTCCGGGACAGCCGACGAAAAACTGTTTTTT

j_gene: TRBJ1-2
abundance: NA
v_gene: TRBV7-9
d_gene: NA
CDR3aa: CASRPRGGDYGYTF
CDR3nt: TGTGCCAGCAGACCTAGGGGCGGGGACTATGGCTACACCTTC

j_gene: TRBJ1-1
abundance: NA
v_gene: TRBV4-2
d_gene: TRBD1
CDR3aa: CASSPGQGARNTEAFF
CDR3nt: TGTGCCAGCAGCCCAGGACAGGGGGCGCGAAACACTGAAGCTTTCTTT

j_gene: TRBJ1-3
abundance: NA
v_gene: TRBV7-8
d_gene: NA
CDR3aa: CASSNPGLTSGNTIYF
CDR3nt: TGTGCCAGCAGCAACCCGGGACTGACCTCTGGAAACACCATATATTTT

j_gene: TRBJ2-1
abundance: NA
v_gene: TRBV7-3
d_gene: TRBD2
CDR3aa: CASSWTSGGDEQFF
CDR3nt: TGTGCCAGCAGCTGGACTAGCGGGGGCGATGAGCAGTTCTTC

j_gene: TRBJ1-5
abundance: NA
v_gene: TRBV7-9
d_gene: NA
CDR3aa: CASSLDGDDQPQHF
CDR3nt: TGTGCCAGCAGCCTGGACGGGGATGATCAGCCCCAGCATTTT

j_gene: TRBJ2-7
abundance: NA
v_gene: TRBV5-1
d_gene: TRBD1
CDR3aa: CASSLGTKQGVYEQYF
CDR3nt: TGCGCCAGCAGCTTGGGGACCAAACAGGGGGTCTACGAGCAGTACTTC

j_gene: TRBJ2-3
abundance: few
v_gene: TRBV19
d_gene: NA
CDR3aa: CASSGPSHNTQYF
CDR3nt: TGTGCCAGTAGTGGGCCCAGCCACAATACGCAGTATTTT

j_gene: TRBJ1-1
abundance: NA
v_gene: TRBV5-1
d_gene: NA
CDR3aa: CASSRGNRGDTEAFF
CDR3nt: TGCGCCAGCAGCAGAGGGAATCGGGGGGACACTGAAGCTTTCTTT

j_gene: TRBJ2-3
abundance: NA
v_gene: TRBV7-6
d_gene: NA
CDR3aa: CASSLASSADTQYF
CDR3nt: TGTGCCAGCAGCTTAGCGTCTTCCGCAGATACGCAGTATTTT

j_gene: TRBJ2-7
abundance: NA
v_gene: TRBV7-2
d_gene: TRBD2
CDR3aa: CASSPRPGLLSYEQYF
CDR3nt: TGTGCCAGCAGCCCTCGTCCGGGACTACTTTCCTACGAGCAGTACTTC

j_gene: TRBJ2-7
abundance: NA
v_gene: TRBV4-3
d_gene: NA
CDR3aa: CASSHDLATRYEQYF
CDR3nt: TGCGCCAGCAGCCACGACCTAGCCACCCGCTACGAGCAGTACTTC

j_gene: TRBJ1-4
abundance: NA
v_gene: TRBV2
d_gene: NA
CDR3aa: CASSYGRGVEKLFF
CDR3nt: TGTGCCAGCAGTTACGGCAGGGGAGTGGAAAAACTGTTTTTT

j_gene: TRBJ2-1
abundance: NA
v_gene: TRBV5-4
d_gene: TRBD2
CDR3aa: CASSKTSGGTYNEQFF
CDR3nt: TGTGCCAGCAGCAAGACTAGCGGGGGAACCTACAATGAGCAGTTCTTC

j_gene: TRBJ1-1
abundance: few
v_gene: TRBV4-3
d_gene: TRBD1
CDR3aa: CASSRTRTGGDGEAFF
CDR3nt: TGCGCCAGCAGCCGGACCCGGACAGGGGGCGATGGTGAAGCTTTCTTT

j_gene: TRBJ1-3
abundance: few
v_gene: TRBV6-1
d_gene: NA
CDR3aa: CASSDGGKSGNTIYF
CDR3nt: TGTGCCAGCAGTGACGGGGGAAAATCTGGAAACACCATATATTTT

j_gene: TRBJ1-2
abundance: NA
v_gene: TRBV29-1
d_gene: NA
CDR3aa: CSVRTENYGYTF
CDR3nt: TGCAGCGTGCGGACAGAGAACTATGGCTACACCTTC

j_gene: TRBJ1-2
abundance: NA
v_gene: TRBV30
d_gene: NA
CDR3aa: CAWSAGEGGYTF
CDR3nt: TGTGCCTGGAGTGCCGGGGAGGGGGGCTACACCTTC

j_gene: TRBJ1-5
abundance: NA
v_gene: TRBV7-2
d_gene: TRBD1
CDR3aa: CASSGTGSQPQHF
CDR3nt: TGTGCCAGCAGCGGGACAGGCTCTCAGCCCCAGCATTTT

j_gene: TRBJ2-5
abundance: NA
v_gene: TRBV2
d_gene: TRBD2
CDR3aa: CATSSGQVQETQYF
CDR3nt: TGTGCCACCTCTAGCGGCCAAGTACAAGAGACCCAGTACTTC

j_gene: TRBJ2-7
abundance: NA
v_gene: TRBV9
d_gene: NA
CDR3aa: CASSVSEGPSYEQYF
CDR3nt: TGTGCCAGCAGCGTGAGCGAGGGTCCTTCCTACGAGCAGTACTTC

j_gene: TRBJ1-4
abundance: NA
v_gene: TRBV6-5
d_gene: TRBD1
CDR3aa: CAGLAGQRSEKLFF
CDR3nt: TGTGCCGGCCTGGCGGGACAGCGTTCTGAAAAACTGTTTTTT

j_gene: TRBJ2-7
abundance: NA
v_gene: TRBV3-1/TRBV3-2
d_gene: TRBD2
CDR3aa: CASSQGTSGSYEQYF
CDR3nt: TGTGCCAGCAGCCAAGGGACTAGCGGGAGTTACGAGCAGTACTTC

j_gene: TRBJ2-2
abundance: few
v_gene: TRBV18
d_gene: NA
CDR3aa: CASSLGLSNTGELFF
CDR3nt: TGTGCCAGCTCACTGGGACTGTCGAACACCGGGGAGCTGTTTTTT

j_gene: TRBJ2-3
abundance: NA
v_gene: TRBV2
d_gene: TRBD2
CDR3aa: CASSETQAGGLTDTQYF
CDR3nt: TGTGCCAGCAGCGAGACGCAGGCGGGGGGCCTCACAGATACGCAGTATTTT

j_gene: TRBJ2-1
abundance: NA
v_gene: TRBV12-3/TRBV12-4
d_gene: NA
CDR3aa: CASSLSYNEQFF
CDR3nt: TGTGCCAGCAGCCTCTCCTACAATGAGCAGTTCTTC

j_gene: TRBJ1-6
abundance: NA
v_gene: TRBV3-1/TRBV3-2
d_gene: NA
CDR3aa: CASSPPGGVGGNSPLHF
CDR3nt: TGTGCCAGCAGCCCCCCTGGGGGGGTTGGGGGAAATTCACCCCTCCACTTT

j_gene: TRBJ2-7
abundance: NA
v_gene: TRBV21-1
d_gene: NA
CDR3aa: CASSTHPGRTYEQYF
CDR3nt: TGTGCCAGCAGCACACATCCCGGACGGACTTACGAGCAGTACTTC

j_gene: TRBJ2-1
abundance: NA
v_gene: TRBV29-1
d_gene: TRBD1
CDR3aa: CSVEDNEGQTLLYNEQFF
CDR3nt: TGCAGCGTTGAAGACAACGAGGGACAGACACTTCTTTACAATGAGCAGTTCTTC

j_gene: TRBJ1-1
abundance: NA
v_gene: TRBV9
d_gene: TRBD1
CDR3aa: CASSSSRGTEAFF
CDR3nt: TGTGCCAGCAGCAGTTCCAGGGGGACTGAAGCTTTCTTT

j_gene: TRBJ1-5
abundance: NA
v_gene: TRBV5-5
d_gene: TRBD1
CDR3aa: CASSWTGGQNQPQHF
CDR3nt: TGTGCCAGCAGCTGGACAGGGGGGCAGAATCAGCCCCAGCATTTT

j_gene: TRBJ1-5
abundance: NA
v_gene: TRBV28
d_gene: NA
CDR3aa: CASSLDGNGGPQHF
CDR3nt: TGTGCCAGCAGTTTGGACGGTAACGGGGGGCCCCAGCATTTT

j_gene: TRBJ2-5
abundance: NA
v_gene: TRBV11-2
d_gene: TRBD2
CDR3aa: CASSSSGGRGETQYF
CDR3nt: TGTGCCAGCAGCTCTAGCGGGGGGCGAGGAGAGACCCAGTACTTC

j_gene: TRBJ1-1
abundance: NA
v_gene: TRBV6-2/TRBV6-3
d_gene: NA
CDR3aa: CASSTTGRVGTEAFF
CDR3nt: TGTGCCAGCAGTACTACAGGGAGAGTGGGGACTGAAGCTTTCTTT

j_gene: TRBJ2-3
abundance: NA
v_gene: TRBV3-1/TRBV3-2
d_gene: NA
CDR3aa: CASSQRGPDTQYF
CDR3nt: TGTGCCAGCAGCCAAAGAGGTCCAGATACGCAGTATTTT

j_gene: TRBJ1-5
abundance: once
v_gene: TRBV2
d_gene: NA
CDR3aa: CASSSDTFGGNQPQHF
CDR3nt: TGTGCCAGCAGTTCTGACACCTTCGGTGGCAATCAGCCCCAGCATTTT

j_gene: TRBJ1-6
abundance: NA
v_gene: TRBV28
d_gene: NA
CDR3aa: CASSFYGIGTAPLHF
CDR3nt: TGTGCCAGCAGTTTTTACGGGATTGGTACCGCACCCCTCCACTTT

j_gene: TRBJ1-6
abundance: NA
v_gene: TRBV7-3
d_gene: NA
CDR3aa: CASSLNSQSGSPLHF
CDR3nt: TGTGCCAGCAGCTTAAATAGCCAAAGCGGATCACCCCTCCACTTT

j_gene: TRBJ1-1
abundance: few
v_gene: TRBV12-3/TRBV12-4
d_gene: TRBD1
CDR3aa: CASIQGLRTEAFF
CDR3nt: TGTGCCAGCATACAGGGGTTAAGGACTGAAGCTTTCTTT

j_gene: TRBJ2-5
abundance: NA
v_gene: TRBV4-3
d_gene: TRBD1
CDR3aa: CASSQDRVKTQYF
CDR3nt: TGCGCCAGCAGCCAGGACAGGGTTAAGACCCAGTACTTC

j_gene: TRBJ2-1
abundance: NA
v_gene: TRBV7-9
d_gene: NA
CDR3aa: CASSLQQGFYNEQFF
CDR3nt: TGTGCCAGCAGCTTACAACAGGGTTTCTACAATGAGCAGTTCTTC

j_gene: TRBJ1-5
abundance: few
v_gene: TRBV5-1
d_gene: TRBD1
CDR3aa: CASSSGQGRNQPQHF
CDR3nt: TGCGCCAGCAGCTCGGGACAGGGGAGGAACCAGCCCCAGCATTTT

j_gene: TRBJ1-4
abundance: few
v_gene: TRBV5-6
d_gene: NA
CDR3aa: CASTRTNEKLFF
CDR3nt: TGTGCCAGCACGAGGACTAATGAAAAACTGTTTTTT